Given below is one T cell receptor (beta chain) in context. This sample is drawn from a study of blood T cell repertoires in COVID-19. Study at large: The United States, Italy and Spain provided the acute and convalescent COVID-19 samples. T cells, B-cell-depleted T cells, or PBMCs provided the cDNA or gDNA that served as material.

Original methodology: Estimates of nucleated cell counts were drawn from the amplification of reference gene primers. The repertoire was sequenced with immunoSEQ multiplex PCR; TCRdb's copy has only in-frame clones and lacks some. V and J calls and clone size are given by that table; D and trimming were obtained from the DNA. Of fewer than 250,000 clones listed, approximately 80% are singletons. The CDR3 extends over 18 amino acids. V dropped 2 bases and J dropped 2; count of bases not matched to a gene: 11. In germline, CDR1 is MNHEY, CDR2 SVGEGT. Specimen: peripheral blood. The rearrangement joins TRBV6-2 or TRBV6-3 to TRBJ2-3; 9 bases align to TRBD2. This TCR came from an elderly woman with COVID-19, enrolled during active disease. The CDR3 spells CASSYLPTSGLLTDTQYF. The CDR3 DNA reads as TGTGCCAGCAGTTACCTACCGACTAGCGGATTACTCACAGATACGCAGTATTTT.